This section outlines one TCR beta chain sequence together with its context. This clonotype was seen repeatedly, ten times or more. The clone's antigen remains unknown. Per-base qualities were not stored, and no clone one base away is much larger. Every donor was a healthy Caucasian. The twin cohort comprised three pairs of female monozygotic twins, all aged about 18 to 29 years. CD4+ and CD8+ T cell populations were isolated with positive isolation kits from Invitrogen. The sample originates from a study of identical twins (TCRdb year 2016). For context, the study as a whole: To test whether fetal clonotypes persist, the study used deep sequencing on TCR alpha and beta repertoires from monozygotic twins, unrelated adults of various ages, and cord blood. To rule out contamination, replicate twin experiments were performed at different times with different library preparation protocols.

The research as a whole found: Excess twin sharing in beta out-of-frame sequences was weaker because fewer shared sequences lowered the signal-to-noise ratio. Compared with coincidental sharing between unrelated individuals, an excess of low generation-probability sequences was observed among out-of-frame TCR alpha sequences shared between twins. In monozygotic twins, out-of-frame TCR alpha sharing was systematically underestimated by recombination models, although the models agreed with sharing between unrelated individuals. Invariant T cells such as MAIT and iNKT could partly confound zero-insertion analyses, though diverse VJ usage argued against this for most clonotypes. Fewer insertions were carried by abundant cord blood beta clonotypes, a similar but weaker trend appeared in young adult naive repertoires, and no such trend appeared in memory repertoires. Because the same donors could not be followed over many years, the conclusions depended on cross-sectional statistical analysis.

Library method: 5' RACE. Data came from an Illumina HiSeq 2000. A universal primer binding site was introduced by template switching, and a unique molecular identifier was present in the final cDNA, enabling accurate counting of TCR cDNA molecules. First-strand cDNA for TCR alpha and beta chains was synthesized from specific primers in the conserved constant-segment region. Each cDNA library was double barcoded, with a SMART-Mk sample barcode plus Illumina barcodes, to control for contamination. TruSeq adapter sequences along with Illumina sample barcodes were introduced in two successive PCR steps. The Illumina HiSeq platform was used with custom primers to sequence TCR alpha and beta cDNA libraries. Per the authors' processing: MiGEC was used to process raw reads and extract unique molecular identifiers, and MiXCR was used to find CDR3 positions. For each individual, recombination models were inferred using an EM algorithm with the repgenHMM and IGoR tools. The analysis of shared clonotypes was done with the tcR package in R, with sharing normalized by the product of cloneset sizes. To study raw recombination free of thymic and clonal selection effects, out-of-frame nonproductive sequences were analyzed. The raw public data were reprocessed by TCRdb itself: fastp quality trimming at Q25, MiXCR clonotype calling, in-frame beta chains only. Entries are consolidated by CDR3 protein sequence, retaining the most common genes and DNA. TCRdb's processing, not the study's, gives the V and J calls here. Present in this sample are 400,000 to 500,000 distinct CDR3 sequences, about 13% of which were seen just once. Approximately 0.98% of the sample belongs to the ten largest clones.

The same sample was also used in a study of yellow fever vaccine responses in identical twins. Taken from the second paper: According to the authors, the vaccine-induced T cell response in identical twins seemed to be partly convergent and partly specific to each individual. In the study, vaccine-responding T cell clones were precisely tracked in identical twins.

Source material: CD4+ T cells sorted from blood. This TCR was sampled from a young woman in good health.

The DNA is as follows: TGTGCTAGGAAAGTAGAGACCCAGTACTTC. Its coded protein is CARKVETQYF. The chain links TRBV7-7 with TRBJ2-5, with the D gene not confidently named. The CDR3 measures 10 amino acids from cysteine to phenylalanine. Left in the record is the CDR3 DNA by itself, 30 bases read in frame from the first base. CDR1 is given as SSHAT and CDR2 as FNYEAQ, both from the germline V gene (reference sequence).